Listed below are T cell receptor beta chains from one sample, sequenced in a study of cytomegalovirus exposure and HLA in healthy donors. Produced via immunoSEQ multiplex PCR; TCRdb's table is partial and in-frame only. The table lists over 150,000 clones, around 79% of them singletons. Sequencing was done on a sample of PBMCs. The receptors derive from a man between 18 and 35 years old in good health and CMV-seronegative. CDR3s include the opening cysteine and the closing phenylalanine or tryptophan. The D gene is left open where the match is weak. Clone size, where shown, is once, few, many, or a class for clones that have expanded.

J gene	clone size	V gene	D gene	CDR3 DNA	CDR3 protein
TRBJ2-2	.	TRBV19	TRBD1	TGTGCCAGTAGCCGACAGGGTACCACCGGGGAGCTGTTTTTT	CASSRQGTTGELFF
TRBJ2-7	few	TRBV7-9	.	TGTGCCAGCAGCTTAGTGAGGGAACCCTACGAGCAGTACTTC	CASSLVREPYEQYF
TRBJ1-1	.	TRBV19	.	TGTGCCAGCACCCTGGCCCCAGTGGGGCTGAACACTGAAGCTTTCTTT	CASTLAPVGLNTEAFF
TRBJ1-1	.	TRBV5-3	TRBD1	TGTGCCAGAAGCTTGGAGTCAGGGGGTAAGAACACTGAAGCTTTCTTT	CARSLESGGKNTEAFF
TRBJ1-4	.	TRBV7-9	.	TGTGCCAGCAAGACTACCGGGTCTAATAATGAAAAACTGTTTTTT	CASKTTGSNNEKLFF
TRBJ2-3	.	TRBV2	TRBD1	TGTGCCAGCAGTCGGGACAGGAGTGGGTTTGGGAAAGATACGCAGTATTTT	CASSRDRSGFGKDTQYF
TRBJ2-1	.	TRBV19	TRBD2	TGTGCCAGTAGTATAGTGGAGGGCGGGGGTCCTTACAATGAGCAGTTCTTC	CASSIVEGGGPYNEQFF
TRBJ2-2	.	TRBV7-2	.	TGTGCCAGCAGCTTAACCGGCCAGGGGAACACCGGGGAGCTGTTTTTT	CASSLTGQGNTGELFF
TRBJ2-7	.	TRBV5-4	TRBD2	TGTGCCAGCAGCTTCCCCGGGACTAGGGTATACGAGCAGTACTTC	CASSFPGTRVYEQYF
TRBJ1-2	few	TRBV7-9	.	TGTGCCAGCAGCGCCAACGGGGGAGGGAGGTCTGGCTACACCTTC	CASSANGGGRSGYTF
TRBJ2-1	.	TRBV6-6	TRBD2	TGTGCCAGCAGTTACGCGGGAGATACCGATGAGCAGTTCTTC	CASSYAGDTDEQFF
TRBJ1-5	.	TRBV7-9	.	TGTGCCAGCAGCTCACCAGATCAGCCCCAGCATTTT	CASSSPDQPQHF
TRBJ1-1	.	TRBV5-4	.	TGTGCCAGCAGCTTACCGGGACTCCAGAACACTGAAGCTTTCTTT	CASSLPGLQNTEAFF
TRBJ2-3	.	TRBV5-1	TRBD1	TGCGCCAGCAGCCCTTCGGGACAGGGCATGGATACGCAGTATTTT	CASSPSGQGMDTQYF